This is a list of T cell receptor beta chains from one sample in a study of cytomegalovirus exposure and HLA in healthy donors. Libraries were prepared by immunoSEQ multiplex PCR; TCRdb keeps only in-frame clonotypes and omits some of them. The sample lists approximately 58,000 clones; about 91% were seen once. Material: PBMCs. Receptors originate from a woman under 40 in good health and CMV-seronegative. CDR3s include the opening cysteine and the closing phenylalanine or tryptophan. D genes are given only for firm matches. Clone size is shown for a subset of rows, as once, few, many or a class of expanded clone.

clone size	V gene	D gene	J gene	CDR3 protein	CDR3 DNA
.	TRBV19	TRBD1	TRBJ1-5	CASSLRQGFNQPQHF	TGTGCCAGTAGTCTTCGACAGGGATTCAATCAGCCCCAGCATTTT
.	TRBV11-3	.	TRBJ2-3	CASSSGGYTGSPTDTQYF	TGTGCCAGCAGCTCCGGTGGGTACACAGGGTCCCCCACAGATACGCAGTATTTT
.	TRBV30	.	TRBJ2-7	CAWRTAYEQYF	TGTGCCTGGAGAACAGCCTACGAGCAGTACTTC
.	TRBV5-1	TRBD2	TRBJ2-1	CASSITPGLAAYNEQFF	TGCGCCAGCAGCATCACACCGGGACTAGCGGCGTACAATGAGCAGTTCTTC
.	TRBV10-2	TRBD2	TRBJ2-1	CASDGGRVDEQFF	TGCGCCAGCGACGGCGGGAGGGTCGATGAGCAGTTCTTC
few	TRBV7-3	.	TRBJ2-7	CASSFSLVDEQYF	TGTGCCAGCAGCTTTAGCCTGGTTGACGAGCAGTACTTC
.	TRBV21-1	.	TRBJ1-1	CASSRWLLGRTEAFF	TGTGCCAGCAGCAGGTGGTTGCTTGGGCGCACTGAAGCTTTCTTT
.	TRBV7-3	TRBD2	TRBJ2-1	CASSPLAGGYNEQFF	TGTGCCAGCAGCCCACTAGCGGGAGGGTACAATGAGCAGTTCTTC
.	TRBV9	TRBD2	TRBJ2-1	CASSVDGRNTYNEQFF	TGTGCCAGCAGCGTTGACGGGAGGAACACCTACAATGAGCAGTTCTTC
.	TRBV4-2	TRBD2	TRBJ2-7	CASSQQTGTTNYEQYF	TGTGCCAGCAGCCAACAAACCGGGACTACCAACTACGAGCAGTACTTC
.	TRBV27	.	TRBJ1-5	CASSHSTGLEVQPQHF	TGTGCCAGCAGCCACTCGACAGGCTTGGAGGTTCAGCCCCAGCATTTT
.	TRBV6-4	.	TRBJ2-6	CASGGGSSGANVLTF	TGTGCCAGCGGTGGCGGCAGCTCTGGGGCCAACGTCCTGACTTTC
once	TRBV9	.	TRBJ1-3	CASSVSLSGNTIYF	TGTGCCAGCAGCGTGAGTCTCTCTGGAAACACCATATATTTT
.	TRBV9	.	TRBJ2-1	CASSARERRNEQFF	TGTGCCAGCAGCGCCCGGGAACGACGGAATGAGCAGTTCTTC
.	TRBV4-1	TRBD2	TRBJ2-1	CASSRTGLAQSEQFF	TGCGCCAGCAGCCGTACGGGACTAGCACAGAGTGAGCAGTTCTTC
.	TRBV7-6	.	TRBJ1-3	CASSLDGRNTIYF	TGTGCCAGCAGCTTAGACGGGAGAAACACCATATATTTT
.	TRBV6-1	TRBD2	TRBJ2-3	CASRPPGLDKYF	TGTGCCAGCAGGCCCCCGGGACTAGACAAGTATTTT
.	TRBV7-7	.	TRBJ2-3	CASSLGGSDTQYF	TGTGCCAGCAGCTTAGGGGGCTCAGATACGCAGTATTTT
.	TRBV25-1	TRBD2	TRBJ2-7	CASSASGSGSYEQYF	TGTGCCAGCAGTGCTAGCGGGAGTGGTTCCTACGAGCAGTACTTC
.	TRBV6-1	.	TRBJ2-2	CASSQNTGELFF	TGTGCCAGCAGCCAGAACACCGGGGAGCTGTTTTTT
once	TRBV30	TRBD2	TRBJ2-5	CAWRLAGGRETQYF	TGTGCCTGGAGACTAGCGGGAGGGAGAGAGACCCAGTACTTC
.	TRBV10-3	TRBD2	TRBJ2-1	CAISDPGLAGSDNEQFF	TGTGCCATCAGTGACCCGGGACTAGCGGGAAGCGACAATGAGCAGTTCTTC
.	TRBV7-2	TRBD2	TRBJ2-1	CASSLVTSSGTYNEQFF	TGTGCCAGCAGCTTAGTTACATCAAGCGGGACTTACAATGAGCAGTTCTTC
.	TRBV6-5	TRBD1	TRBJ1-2	CASSPGQGSKYGYTF	TGTGCCAGCAGCCCGGGACAGGGGTCCAAGTATGGCTACACCTTC
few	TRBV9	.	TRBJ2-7	CASSVATHSSYEQYF	TGTGCCAGCAGCGTAGCTACCCACAGCTCCTACGAGCAGTACTTC
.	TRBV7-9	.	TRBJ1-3	CASSPQGNSGNTIYF	TGTGCCAGCAGCCCCCAGGGTAACTCTGGAAACACCATATATTTT
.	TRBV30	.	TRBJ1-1	CAWSVNREEAFF	TGTGCCTGGAGTGTAAATCGGGAGGAAGCTTTCTTT
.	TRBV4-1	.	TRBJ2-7	CASSQARQSTYEQYF	TGCGCCAGCAGCCAAGCCCGACAGTCTACCTACGAGCAGTACTTC